This TCR beta chain was sequenced in a study of human T cells and chemical hapten exposure. Study-wide background: DPC 0.01% went on the upper back by patch test, with reading at 6 days. Mostly female, the patients presented with alopecia areata, totalis or universalis.

This clonotype has a handful of counts. The library labeled individual cDNA molecules by adding unique molecular identifiers to them. TCRdb redid the calling of the RACE reads with MiXCR, one entry per CDR3 protein. The profile shows about 380,000 distinct CDR3 sequences, more than 4.5% of them singletons. The CDR3 has 13 amino acids. Trimming removed 7 bases from V and 0 bases from J, with 11 bases in between. Germline CDR1 SGDLS, CDR2 YYNGEE. Sample time point: patch test 1, 2 weeks after DPC sensitization. The sample's treatment: therapeutic diphenylcyclopropenone sensitization with weekly scalp DPC.

The sequenced sample was whole blood, obtained in connection with sensitization to the hapten diphenylcyclopropenone (DPC). This receptor was taken from a woman aged 50 to 65 with alopecia areata. Some clones in this sample may be carry-over from other donors' samples. The chain carries TRBV9 and TRBJ2-7; possibly TRBD1 or TRBD2 for D (6 bases each). The DNA of the CDR3 is TGTGCCAGCGGCGGGACACACTCCTACGAGCAGTACTTC. This encodes CASGGTHSYEQYF.